This T cell receptor beta chain comes out of a study of CD8 T cells in Susac syndrome. General observations from the study: It was acknowledged in the study that the number of individuals who were included in its TCR sequencing and HLA analysis was relatively small.

Turning to this clonotype: Its antigen is as yet unknown.

Random hexamers were used to reverse transcribe the RNA input (roughly 0.5 to 1 ug). TCRdb fed the immunoSEQ multiplex PCR reads into MiXCR, producing one record per CDR3 protein. The table records over 150,000 distinct CDR3 sequences, about 94% of them present only once. The sequenced target, TCR beta, came from blood CD8+ and CD4+ T cells. The multiple sclerosis controls consisted of treatment-naive patients with relapsing-remitting disease, either stable or active. CD8+ and CD4+ T cells were negatively isolated; TEMRA cells were FACS-enriched. From germline, CDR1 is KGHSH and CDR2 LQKENI. The CDR3 extends over 14 amino acids. Trimming pared 4 bases from V and 5 bases from J, leaving 12 bases between.

Sequenced material: CD4+ T cells from PBMCs. The clonotype originates from a human donor with multiple sclerosis. The chain combines TRBV18 with TRBJ2-1; a possible D gene is TRBD2 (6 bases). The CDR3 bases are TGTGCCAGCTCACGGGAGGAGGTCAACAATGAGCAGTTCTTC. Translating gives CASSREEVNNEQFF.